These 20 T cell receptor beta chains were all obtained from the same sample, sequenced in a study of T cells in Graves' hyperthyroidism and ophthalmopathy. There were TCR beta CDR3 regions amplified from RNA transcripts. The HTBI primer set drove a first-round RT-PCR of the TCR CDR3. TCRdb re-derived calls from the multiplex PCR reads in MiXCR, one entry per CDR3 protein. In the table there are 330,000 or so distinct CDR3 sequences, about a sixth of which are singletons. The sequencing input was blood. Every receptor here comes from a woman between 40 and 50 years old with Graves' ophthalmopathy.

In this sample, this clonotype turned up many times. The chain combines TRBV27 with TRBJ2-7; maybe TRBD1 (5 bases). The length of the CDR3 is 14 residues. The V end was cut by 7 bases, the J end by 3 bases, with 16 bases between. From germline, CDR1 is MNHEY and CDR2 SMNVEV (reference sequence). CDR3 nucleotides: TGTGCCAGCAAATCAAAGGCAGGGTACTACGAGCAGTACTTC. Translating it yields CASKSKAGYYEQYF.

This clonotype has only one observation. The CDR3 loop reads CASSYPQSYEQYF. The CDR3 bases are TGTGCCAGCAGTTACCCACAGAGCTACGAGCAGTACTTC. V usage is TRBV6-5 and J usage is TRBJ2-7, with D unresolved. From germline, CDR1 is MNHEY and CDR2 SVGAGI. The germline V and J ends were trimmed by 2 bases and 3 bases, with 8 bases remaining between them. The length of the CDR3 is 13 residues.

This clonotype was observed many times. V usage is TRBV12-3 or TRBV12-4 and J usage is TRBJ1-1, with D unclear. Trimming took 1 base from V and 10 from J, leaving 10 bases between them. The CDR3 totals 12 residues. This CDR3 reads CASSLVPGGAFF. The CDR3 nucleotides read TGTGCCAGCAGTTTAGTACCCGGAGGAGCTTTCTTT.

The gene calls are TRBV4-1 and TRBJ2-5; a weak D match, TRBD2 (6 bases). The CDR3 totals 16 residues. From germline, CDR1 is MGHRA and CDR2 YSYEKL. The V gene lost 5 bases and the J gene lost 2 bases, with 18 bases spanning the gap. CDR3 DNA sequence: TGCGCCAGCAGCTACTCCGGGACTGGGAGGCAAGAGACCCAGTACTTC. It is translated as CASSYSGTGRQETQYF.

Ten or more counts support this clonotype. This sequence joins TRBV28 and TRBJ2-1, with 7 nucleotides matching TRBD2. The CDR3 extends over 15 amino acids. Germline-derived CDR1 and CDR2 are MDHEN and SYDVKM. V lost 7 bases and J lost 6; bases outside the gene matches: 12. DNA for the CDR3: TGTGCCAGCACACCCGCGAGGGGAGGGGTCAATGAGCAGTTCTTC. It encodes CASTPARGGVNEQFF.

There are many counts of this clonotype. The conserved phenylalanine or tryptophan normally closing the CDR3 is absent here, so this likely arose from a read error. CDR3 sequence reads: CASSHNRGLSEQYS. CDR3 coding DNA: TGTGCCAGCAGCCATAACAGGGGGTTGAGCGAGCAGTACTCC. The chain carries TRBV7-2 and TRBJ2-7; 8 bases map to TRBD1. Germline V gene data show CDR1 as SGHTA and CDR2 as FQGNSA. The CDR3 runs to 14 residues. V trimming: 5 bases; J trimming: 6 bases; junction bases outside the gene matches: 9.

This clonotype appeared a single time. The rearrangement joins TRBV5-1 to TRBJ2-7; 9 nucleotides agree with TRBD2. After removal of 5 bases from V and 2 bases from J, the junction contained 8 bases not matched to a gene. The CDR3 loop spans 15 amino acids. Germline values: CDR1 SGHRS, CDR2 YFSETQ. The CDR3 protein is CASSQLAGSAYEQYF. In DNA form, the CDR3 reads TGCGCCAGCAGTCAACTAGCGGGCTCCGCCTACGAGCAGTACTTC.

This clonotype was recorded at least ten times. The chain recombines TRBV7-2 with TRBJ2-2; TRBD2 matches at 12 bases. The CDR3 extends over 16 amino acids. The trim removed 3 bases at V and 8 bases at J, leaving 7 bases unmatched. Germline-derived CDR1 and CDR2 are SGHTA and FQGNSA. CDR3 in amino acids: CASSFLLAGGQGELFF. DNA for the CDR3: TGTGCCAGCAGCTTTCTACTAGCGGGAGGTCAAGGGGAGCTGTTTTTT.

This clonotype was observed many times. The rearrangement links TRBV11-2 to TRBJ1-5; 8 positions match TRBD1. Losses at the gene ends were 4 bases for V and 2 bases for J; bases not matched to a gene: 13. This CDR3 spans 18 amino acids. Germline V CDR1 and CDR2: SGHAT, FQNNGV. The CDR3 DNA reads TGTGCCAGCAGCTCACACCCGACAGGGGCTGGGGGCAATCAGCCCCAGCATTTT. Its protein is CASSSHPTGAGGNQPQHF.

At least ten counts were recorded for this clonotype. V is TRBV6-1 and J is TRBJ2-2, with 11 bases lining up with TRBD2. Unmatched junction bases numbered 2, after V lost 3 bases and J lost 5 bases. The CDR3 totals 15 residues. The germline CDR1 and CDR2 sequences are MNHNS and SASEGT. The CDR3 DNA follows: TGTGCCAGCAGTGAGGTAGCGGGAGGGACCGGGGAGCTGTTTTTT. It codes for CASSEVAGGTGELFF.

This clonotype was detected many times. The CDR3 loop is CASSGPGRQETQYF. CDR3 coding DNA: TGCGCCAGCAGCGGACCGGGAAGGCAAGAGACCCAGTACTTC. The chain joins TRBV5-1 to TRBJ2-5; D may be TRBD2 (5 bases). V was cut by 4 bases and J by 2 bases, with 12 bases left in between. Looked up from germline, CDR1 is SGHRS and CDR2 is YFSETQ. The CDR3 consists of 14 residues.

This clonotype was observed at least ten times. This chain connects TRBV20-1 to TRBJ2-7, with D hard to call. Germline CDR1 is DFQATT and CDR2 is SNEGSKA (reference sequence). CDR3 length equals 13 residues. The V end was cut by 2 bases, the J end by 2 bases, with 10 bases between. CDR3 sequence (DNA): TGCAGTGCTAGACGCCAGAATACCTACGAGCAGTACTTC. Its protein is CSARRQNTYEQYF.

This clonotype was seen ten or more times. The CDR3 sequence: CSGWDRVYNQPQHF. The CDR3 nucleotides read TGCAGTGGGTGGGACAGGGTGTACAATCAGCCCCAGCATTTT. The chain joins TRBV20-1 to TRBJ1-5; TRBD1 matches 9 bases. Germline V gene lookup returns CDR1 DFQATT and CDR2 SNEGSKA (reference sequence). This CDR3 has 14 residues. V shed 7 bases, J shed 3 bases, and the junction held 7 bases outside the gene matches.

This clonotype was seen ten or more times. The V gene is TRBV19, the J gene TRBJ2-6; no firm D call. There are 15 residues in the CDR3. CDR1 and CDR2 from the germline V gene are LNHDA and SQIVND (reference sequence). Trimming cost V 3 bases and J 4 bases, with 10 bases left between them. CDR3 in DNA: TGTGCCAGTAGTATCTACGGGTCCGGGGCCAACGTCCTGACTTTC. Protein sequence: CASSIYGSGANVLTF.

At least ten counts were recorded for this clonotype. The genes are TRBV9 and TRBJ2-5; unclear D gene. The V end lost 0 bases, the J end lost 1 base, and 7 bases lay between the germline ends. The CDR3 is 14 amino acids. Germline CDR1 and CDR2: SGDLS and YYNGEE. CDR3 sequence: CASSVGTTQETQYF. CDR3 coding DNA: TGTGCCAGCAGCGTAGGGACCACCCAAGAGACCCAGTACTTC.

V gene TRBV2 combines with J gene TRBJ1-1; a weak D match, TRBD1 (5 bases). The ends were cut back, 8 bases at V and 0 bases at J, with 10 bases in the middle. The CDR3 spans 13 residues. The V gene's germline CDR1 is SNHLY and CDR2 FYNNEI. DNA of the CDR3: TGTGCCAGCGGGACGCATATGAACACTGAAGCTTTCTTT. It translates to CASGTHMNTEAFF.

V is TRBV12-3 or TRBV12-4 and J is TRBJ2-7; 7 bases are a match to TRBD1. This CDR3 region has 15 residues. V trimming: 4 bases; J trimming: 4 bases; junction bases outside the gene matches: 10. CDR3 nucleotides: TGTGCCAGCAGTTCCCCGACCGGGACAGTGTACGAGCAGTACTTC. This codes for CASSSPTGTVYEQYF.

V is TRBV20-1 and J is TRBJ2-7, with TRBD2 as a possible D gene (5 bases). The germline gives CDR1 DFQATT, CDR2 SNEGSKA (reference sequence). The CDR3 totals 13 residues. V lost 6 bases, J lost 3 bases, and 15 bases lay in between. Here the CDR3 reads CSAPKDGDYEQYF. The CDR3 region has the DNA TGCAGTGCGCCCAAGGACGGGGACTACGAGCAGTACTTC.

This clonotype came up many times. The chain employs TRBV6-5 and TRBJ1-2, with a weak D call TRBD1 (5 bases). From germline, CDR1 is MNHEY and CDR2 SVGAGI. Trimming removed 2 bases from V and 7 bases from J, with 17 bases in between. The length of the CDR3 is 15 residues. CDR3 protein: CASSYRGRGSGGYTF. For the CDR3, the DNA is TGTGCCAGCAGTTACCGGGGCCGGGGATCGGGTGGCTACACCTTC.

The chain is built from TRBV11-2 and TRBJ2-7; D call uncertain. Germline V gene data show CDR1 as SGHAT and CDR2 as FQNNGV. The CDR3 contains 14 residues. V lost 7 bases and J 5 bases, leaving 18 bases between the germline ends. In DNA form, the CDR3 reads TGTGCCAGCACCCTCCGGGCAATCGCCCACGAGCAGTACTTC. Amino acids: CASTLRAIAHEQYF.